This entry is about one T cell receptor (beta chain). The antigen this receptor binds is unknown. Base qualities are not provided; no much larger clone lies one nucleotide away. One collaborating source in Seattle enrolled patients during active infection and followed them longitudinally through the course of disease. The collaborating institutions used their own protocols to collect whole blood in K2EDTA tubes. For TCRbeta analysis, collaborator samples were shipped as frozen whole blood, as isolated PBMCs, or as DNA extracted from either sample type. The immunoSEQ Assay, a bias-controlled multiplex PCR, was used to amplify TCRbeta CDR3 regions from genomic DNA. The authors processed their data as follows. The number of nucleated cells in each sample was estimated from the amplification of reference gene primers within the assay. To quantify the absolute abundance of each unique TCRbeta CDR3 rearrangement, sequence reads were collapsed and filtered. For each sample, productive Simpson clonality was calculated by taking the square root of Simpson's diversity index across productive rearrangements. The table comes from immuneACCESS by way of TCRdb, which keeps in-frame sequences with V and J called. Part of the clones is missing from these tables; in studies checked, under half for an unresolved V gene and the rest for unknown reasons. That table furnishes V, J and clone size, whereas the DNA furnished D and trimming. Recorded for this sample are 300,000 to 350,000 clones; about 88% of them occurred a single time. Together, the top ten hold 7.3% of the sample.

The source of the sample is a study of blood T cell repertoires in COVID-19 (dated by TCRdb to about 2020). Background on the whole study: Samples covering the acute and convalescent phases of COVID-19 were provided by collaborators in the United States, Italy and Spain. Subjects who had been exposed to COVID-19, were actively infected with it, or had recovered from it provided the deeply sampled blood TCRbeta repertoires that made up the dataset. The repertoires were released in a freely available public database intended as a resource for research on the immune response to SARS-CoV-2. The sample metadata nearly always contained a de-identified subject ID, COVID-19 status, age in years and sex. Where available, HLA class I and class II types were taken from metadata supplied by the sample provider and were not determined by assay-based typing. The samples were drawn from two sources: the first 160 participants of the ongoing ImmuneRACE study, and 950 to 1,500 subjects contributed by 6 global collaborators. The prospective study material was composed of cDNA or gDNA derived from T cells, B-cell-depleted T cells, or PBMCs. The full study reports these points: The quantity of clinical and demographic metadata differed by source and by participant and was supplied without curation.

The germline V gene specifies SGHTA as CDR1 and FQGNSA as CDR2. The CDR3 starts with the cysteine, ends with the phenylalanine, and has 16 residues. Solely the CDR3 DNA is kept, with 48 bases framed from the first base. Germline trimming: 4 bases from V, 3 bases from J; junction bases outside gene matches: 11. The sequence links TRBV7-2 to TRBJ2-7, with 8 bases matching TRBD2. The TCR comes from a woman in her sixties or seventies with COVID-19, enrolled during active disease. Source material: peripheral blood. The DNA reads TGTGCCAGCAGCTCCCGGGGGGGTACCCCAAACTACGAGCAGTACTTC. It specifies CASSSRGGTPNYEQYF.